This T cell receptor (beta chain) was captured by sequencing in a study of shared clonotypes between healthy human individuals. The CDR3 is 14 amino acids. Germline-derived CDR1 and CDR2 are SGHAT and FQNNGV. V was cut by 4 bases and J by 0 bases, with 9 bases left in between. Of note for this clone: The sample has other DNA sequences that encode this CDR3 too.

The naive CD8 fraction comprised CD45RO-negative cells positively selected for CCR7 and excluded terminally differentiated effector memory CD45RA+ cells. Those who donated were healthy HIV-negative adults, with no recent acute infections or vaccinations reported. Execution of the assay was at deep level. Assay: immunoSEQ multiplex PCR; the TCRdb copy retains only in-frame clones and omits some. The data show millions of clones, over 85% seen once. This rearrangement joins TRBV11-2 to TRBJ2-5, with D unresolved. Source material: naive CD8+ T cells sorted from blood. This clonotype was obtained from a man aged 18 to 29 in good health. The CDR3 bases are TGTGCCAGCAGCTCGACGGAGTACCAAGAGACCCAGTACTTC. Amino acid sequence: CASSSTEYQETQYF.